This entry lists 13 T cell receptor beta chains sequenced from one sample in a study of T cells after yellow fever vaccination. A single record per CDR3 protein comes from TCRdb applying MiXCR to the 5' RACE reads. Among 300,000 to 350,000 distinct CDR3 sequences listed, over 3.5% were seen once. The source was PBMCs, collected 15 days after the yellow fever booster vaccination. All receptors come from a man aged 18 to 30 who received the YFV17D yellow fever vaccine.

Ten or more counts support this clonotype. This chain uses TRBV7-3 with TRBJ1-1; D is uncertain. V was pared by 5 bases and J by 2 bases, with 15 bases between. CDR1 is SGHTA, CDR2 FQGTGA, per germline. The CDR3 has 15 amino acids. CDR3: CASSPQPTENTEAFF. In nucleotides, the CDR3 is TGTGCCAGCAGCCCTCAGCCTACAGAAAACACTGAAGCTTTCTTT.

Only a few counts were recorded for this clonotype. This chain uses TRBV4-3 with TRBJ1-2; D might be TRBD1 (6 bases). V lost 0 bases, J lost 6 bases, and 14 bases lay in between. CDR3 length: 15 amino acids. CDR1 and CDR2 from the germline V gene are LGHNA and YSLEER. CDR3 nucleotide sequence: TGCGCCAGCAGCCAAGATCGGGGGGCGGGGGATGGCTACACCTTC. Translation gives CASSQDRGAGDGYTF.

This clonotype turned up a few times. V gene TRBV7-8 combines with J gene TRBJ1-5; D is unclear. CDR1 and CDR2 (germline): SGHVS, FQNEAQ. This CDR3 contains 16 residues. V shed 2 bases and J shed 5 bases, with 16 bases lying between them. Here the CDR3 reads CASSLSRTASDQPQHF. The CDR3 nucleotides are TGTGCCAGCAGCTTATCTCGAACAGCCTCCGATCAGCCCCAGCATTTT.

This clonotype was counted many times. One end of the junction is discordant with germline, which a read error may explain. J is TRBJ2-5 and V is TRBV5-1; weak D call: TRBD1 (6 bases). Germline V gene lookup returns CDR1 SGHRS and CDR2 YFSETQ. This CDR3 is built from 14 residues. DNA for the CDR3: TGTGCCAGCAGCTTAGGACAGTCCCAAGAGACCCAGTACTTC. Protein: CASSLGQSQETQYF.

This clonotype occurred once. V gene TRBV5-4 combines with J gene TRBJ1-1, with D possibly being TRBD1 (5 bases). This CDR3 is 14 amino acids long. Trimming removed 5 bases at V and 3 bases at J, with 14 bases between. Per germline, CDR1 SGHNT and CDR2 YYREEE (reference sequence). The CDR3, as DNA: TGTGCCAGCAGTTTCTGGCAGGGCTACACTGAAGCTTTCTTT. Translated: CASSFWQGYTEAFF.

This clonotype was counted ten times or more. This chain links TRBV30 with TRBJ2-3; D might be TRBD1 (6 bases). V gave up 8 bases and J gave up 9 bases, with 15 bases separating them. Germline V gene lookup returns CDR1 GTSNPN and CDR2 SVGIG (reference sequence). The CDR3 length is 11 residues. The CDR3 loop reads CAGDTRRTQYF. The CDR3 region has the DNA TGTGCCGGGGACACCCGGCGGACGCAGTATTTT. Full variable domain (remainder filled in from reference TRBV30 and TRBJ2-3): SQTIHQWPATLVQPVGSPLSLECTVEGTSNPNLYWYRQAAGRGLQLLFYSVGIGQISSEVPQNLSASRPQDRQFILSSKKLLLSDSGFYLCAGDTRRTQYFGPGTRLTVL.

The rearrangement joins TRBV7-9 to TRBJ1-6; D might be TRBD1 (6 bases). There are 18 residues in the CDR3. Germline assignment: CDR1 SEHNR and CDR2 FQNEAQ (reference sequence). V lost 0 bases to trimming and J lost 10 bases, with 22 bases between them. The CDR3 sequence: CASSLASSGAEWLSPLHF. In DNA form, the CDR3 reads TGTGCCAGCAGCTTAGCCTCTTCGGGGGCCGAATGGCTGTCACCCCTCCACTTT.

The rearrangement links TRBV3-1 to TRBJ1-1, with a possible D match to TRBD1 (5 bases). The CDR3 sequence is 18 residues long. V was cut by 1 base and J by 3 bases, with 21 bases left in between. The V gene's germline CDR1 is LGHDT and CDR2 YNNKEL (reference sequence). The CDR3: CASSQGGKGRVRYTEAFF. DNA of the CDR3: TGTGCCAGCAGCCAAGGAGGAAAGGGGCGGGTAAGGTACACTGAAGCTTTCTTT.

V and J are TRBV4-2 and TRBJ2-3, with D possibly matching TRBD2 (6 bases). The germline V gene encodes CDR1 LGHNA and CDR2 YNFKEQ. This CDR3 spans 16 amino acids. Trimming removed 0 bases at V and 3 bases at J, with 13 bases between. The CDR3 spells CASSQEADYGTDTQYF. DNA for the CDR3: TGTGCCAGCAGCCAAGAGGCGGACTACGGAACAGATACGCAGTATTTT.

This clonotype was detected a few times. The chain links TRBV20-1 to TRBJ2-5; D perhaps matches TRBD2 (6 bases). The CDR3 is made up of 12 amino acids. V shed 7 bases and J shed 1 base, with 10 bases lying between them. Germline CDR1 reads DFQATT; CDR2 reads SNEGSKA (reference sequence). This chain's CDR3 is CSVQGGQETQYF. The CDR3 bases are TGCAGTGTCCAGGGAGGCCAAGAGACCCAGTACTTC.

This clonotype occurred many times. V usage is TRBV7-2 and J usage is TRBJ2-3; a weak D match, TRBD2 (5 bases). The CDR3 totals 13 residues. V lost 3 bases and J lost 3, with 7 bases in between. Germline V lookup: CDR1 SGHTA, CDR2 FQGNSA. The CDR3 DNA reads TGTGCCAGCAGCTTGGAGGAAACAGATACGCAGTATTTT. It is translated as CASSLEETDTQYF.

The table lists this clonotype with many counts. The chain recombines TRBV29-1 with TRBJ1-1; D remains ambiguous. The V end lost 4 bases, the J end lost 3 bases, and 6 bases lay between the germline ends. The CDR3 covers 11 residues. The germline V gene encodes CDR1 SQVTM and CDR2 ANQGSEA. The CDR3 DNA sequence: TGCAGCGTTGCTGGGGACACTGAAGCTTTCTTT. Translation: CSVAGDTEAFF.

This clonotype was observed a few times. The V and J genes are TRBV3-2 and TRBJ1-3; the D call of TRBD1 is as the table states it, not checked on the DNA. TRBV3-2 is reported as a pseudogene. The CDR3 totals 14 residues. In DNA, the CDR3 is TGTGCCAGTCAACGCGAACGGGGCGGAAACACCATATATTTT. This encodes CASQRERGGNTIYF.